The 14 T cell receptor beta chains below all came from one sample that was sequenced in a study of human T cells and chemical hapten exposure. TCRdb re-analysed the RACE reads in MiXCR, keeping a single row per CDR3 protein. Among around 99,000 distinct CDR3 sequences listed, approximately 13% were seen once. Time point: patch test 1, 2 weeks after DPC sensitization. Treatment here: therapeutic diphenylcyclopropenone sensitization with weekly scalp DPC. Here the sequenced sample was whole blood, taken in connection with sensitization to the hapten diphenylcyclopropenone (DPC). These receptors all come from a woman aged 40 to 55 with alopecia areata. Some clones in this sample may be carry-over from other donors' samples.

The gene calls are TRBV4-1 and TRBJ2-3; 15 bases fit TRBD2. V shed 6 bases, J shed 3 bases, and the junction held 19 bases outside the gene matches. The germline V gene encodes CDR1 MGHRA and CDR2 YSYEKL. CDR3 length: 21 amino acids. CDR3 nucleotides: TGCGCCAGCAGGAGTACTGGACTAGCGGGAGGGCCGATGAAGCGGACAGATACGCAGTATTTT. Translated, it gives CASRSTGLAGGPMKRTDTQYF.

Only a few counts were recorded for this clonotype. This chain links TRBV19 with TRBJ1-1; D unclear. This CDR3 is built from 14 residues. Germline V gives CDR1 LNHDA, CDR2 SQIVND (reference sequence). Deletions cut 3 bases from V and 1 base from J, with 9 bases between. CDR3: CASSMSIGNTEAFF. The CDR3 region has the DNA TGTGCCAGTAGTATGTCCATCGGGAACACTGAAGCTTTCTTT.

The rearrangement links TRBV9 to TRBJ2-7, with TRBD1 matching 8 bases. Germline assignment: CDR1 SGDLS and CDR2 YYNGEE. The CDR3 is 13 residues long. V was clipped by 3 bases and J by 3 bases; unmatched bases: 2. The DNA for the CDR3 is TGTGCCAGCAGCGCGACAGGGGACTACGAGCAGTACTTC. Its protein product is CASSATGDYEQYF.

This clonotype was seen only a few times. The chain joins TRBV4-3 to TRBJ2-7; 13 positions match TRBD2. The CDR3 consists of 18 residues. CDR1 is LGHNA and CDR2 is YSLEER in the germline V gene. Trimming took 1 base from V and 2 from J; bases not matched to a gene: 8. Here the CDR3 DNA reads TGCGCCAGCAGCCAAGGGACTAGCGGGAGTATTCGGGCCTACGAGCAGTACTTC. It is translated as CASSQGTSGSIRAYEQYF.

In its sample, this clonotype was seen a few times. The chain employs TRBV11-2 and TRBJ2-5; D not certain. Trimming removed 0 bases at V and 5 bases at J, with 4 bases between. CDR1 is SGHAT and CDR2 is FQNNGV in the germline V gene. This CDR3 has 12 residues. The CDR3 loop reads CASSLDLETQYF. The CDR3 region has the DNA TGTGCCAGCAGCTTAGATTTGGAGACCCAGTACTTC.

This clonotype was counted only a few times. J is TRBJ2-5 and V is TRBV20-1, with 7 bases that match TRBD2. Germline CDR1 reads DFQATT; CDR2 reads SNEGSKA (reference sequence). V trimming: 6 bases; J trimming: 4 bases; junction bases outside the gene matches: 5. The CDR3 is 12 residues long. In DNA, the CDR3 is TGCAGTGCCAGCGGGATCGGAGAGACCCAGTACTTC. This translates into CSASGIGETQYF.

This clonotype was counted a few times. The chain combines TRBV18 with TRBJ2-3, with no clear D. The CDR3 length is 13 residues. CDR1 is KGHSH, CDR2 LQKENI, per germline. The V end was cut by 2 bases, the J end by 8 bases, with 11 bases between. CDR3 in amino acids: CASSPGDWATQYF. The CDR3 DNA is TGTGCCAGCTCACCAGGCGACTGGGCTACGCAGTATTTT.

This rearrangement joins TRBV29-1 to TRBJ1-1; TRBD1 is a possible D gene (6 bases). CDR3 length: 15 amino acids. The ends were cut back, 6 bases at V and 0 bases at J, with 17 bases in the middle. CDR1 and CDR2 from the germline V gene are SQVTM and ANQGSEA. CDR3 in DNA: TGCAGCGTCTCCGGACGGGGGGGCCTGAACACTGAAGCTTTCTTT. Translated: CSVSGRGGLNTEAFF. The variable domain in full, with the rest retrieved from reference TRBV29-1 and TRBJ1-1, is SAVISQKPSRDICQRGTSLTIQCQVDSQVTMMFWYRQQPGQSLTLIATANQGSEATYESGFVIDKFPISRPNLTFSTLTVSNMSPEDSSIYLCSVSGRGGLNTEAFFGQGTRLTVV.

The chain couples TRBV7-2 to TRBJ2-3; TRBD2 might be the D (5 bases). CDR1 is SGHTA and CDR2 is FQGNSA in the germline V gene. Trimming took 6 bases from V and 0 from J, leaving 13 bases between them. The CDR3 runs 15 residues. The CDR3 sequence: CASRPEASSTDTQYF. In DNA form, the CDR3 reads TGTGCCAGCAGACCGGAGGCGTCTAGCACAGATACGCAGTATTTT. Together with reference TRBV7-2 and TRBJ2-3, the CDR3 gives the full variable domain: GAGVSQSPSNKVTEKGKDVELRCDPISGHTALYWYRQSLGQGLEFLIYFQGNSAPDKSGLPSDRFSAERTGGSVSTLTIQRTQQEDSAVYLCASRPEASSTDTQYFGPGTRLTVL.

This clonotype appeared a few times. Here the CDR3 DNA reads TGCAGCGTCTCGTGGGGACTAGCGGGACACGAGCAGTACTTC. Translated, it gives CSVSWGLAGHEQYF. The gene calls are TRBV29-1 and TRBJ2-7, with TRBD2 matching 13 bases. The CDR3 has 14 residues. Losses at the gene ends were 6 bases for V and 5 bases for J; bases not matched to a gene: 7. Germline V CDR1 and CDR2: SQVTM, ANQGSEA.

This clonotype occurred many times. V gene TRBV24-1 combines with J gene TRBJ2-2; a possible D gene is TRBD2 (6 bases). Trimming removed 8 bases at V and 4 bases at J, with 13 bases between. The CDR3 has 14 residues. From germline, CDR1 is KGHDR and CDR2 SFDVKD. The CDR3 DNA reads TGTGCCACCACGGAGGGAGCGGTCACCGGGGAGCTGTTTTTT. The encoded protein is CATTEGAVTGELFF.

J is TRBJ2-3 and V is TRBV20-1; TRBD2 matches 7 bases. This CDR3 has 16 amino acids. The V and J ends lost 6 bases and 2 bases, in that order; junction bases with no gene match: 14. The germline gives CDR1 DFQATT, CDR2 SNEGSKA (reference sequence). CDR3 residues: CSAKTSTGLLTDTQYF. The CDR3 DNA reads TGCAGTGCAAAGACGTCAACGGGACTACTCACAGATACGCAGTATTTT.

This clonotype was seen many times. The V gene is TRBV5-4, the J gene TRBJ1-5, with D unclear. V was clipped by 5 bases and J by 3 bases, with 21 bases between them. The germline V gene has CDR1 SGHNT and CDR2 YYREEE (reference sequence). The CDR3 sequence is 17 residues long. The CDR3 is CASSYRIRAGDNQPQHF. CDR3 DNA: TGTGCCAGCAGTTACAGAATAAGGGCAGGAGACAATCAGCCCCAGCATTTT. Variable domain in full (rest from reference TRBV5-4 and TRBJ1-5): ETGVTQSPTHLIKTRGQQVTLRCSSQSGHNTVSWYQQALGQGPQFIFQYYREEENGRGNFPPRFSGLQFPNYSSELNVNALELDDSALYLCASSYRIRAGDNQPQHFGDGTRLSIL.

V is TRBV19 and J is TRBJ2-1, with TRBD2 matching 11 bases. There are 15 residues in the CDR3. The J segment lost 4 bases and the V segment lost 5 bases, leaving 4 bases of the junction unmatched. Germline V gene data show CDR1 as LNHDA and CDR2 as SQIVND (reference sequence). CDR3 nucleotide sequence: TGTGCCAGTAGTCCACTAGCGGGAGAGTACAATGAGCAGTTCTTC. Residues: CASSPLAGEYNEQFF.